This T cell receptor (beta chain) was observed in a study of blood T cell repertoires in COVID-19. Study context: T cells, B-cell-depleted T cells, or PBMCs supplied cDNA or gDNA.

The CDR3 length is 14 residues. J gave up 4 bases and V 3 bases, and 6 bases lay outside the gene matches. The germline V gene has CDR1 LGHNA and CDR2 YSLEER. In the original analysis: Amplification of reference gene primers provided the estimated nucleated cell counts. The protocol was immunoSEQ multiplex PCR, while the TCRdb copy is restricted to in-frame clones and leaves out a portion. V and J calls and clone size are copied from that table; D and trimming were computed from the DNA. Of under 150,000 clones listed, over 75% are singletons. The source material was peripheral blood. The TCR was taken from a woman in her 70s who had recovered from COVID-19. The V gene is TRBV4-3, the J gene TRBJ2-7; TRBD2 matches 7 bases. The CDR3 nucleotides read TGCGCCAGCAGCCATTACCAGGGAGGGTACGAGCAGTACTTC. Translating gives CASSHYQGGYEQYF.